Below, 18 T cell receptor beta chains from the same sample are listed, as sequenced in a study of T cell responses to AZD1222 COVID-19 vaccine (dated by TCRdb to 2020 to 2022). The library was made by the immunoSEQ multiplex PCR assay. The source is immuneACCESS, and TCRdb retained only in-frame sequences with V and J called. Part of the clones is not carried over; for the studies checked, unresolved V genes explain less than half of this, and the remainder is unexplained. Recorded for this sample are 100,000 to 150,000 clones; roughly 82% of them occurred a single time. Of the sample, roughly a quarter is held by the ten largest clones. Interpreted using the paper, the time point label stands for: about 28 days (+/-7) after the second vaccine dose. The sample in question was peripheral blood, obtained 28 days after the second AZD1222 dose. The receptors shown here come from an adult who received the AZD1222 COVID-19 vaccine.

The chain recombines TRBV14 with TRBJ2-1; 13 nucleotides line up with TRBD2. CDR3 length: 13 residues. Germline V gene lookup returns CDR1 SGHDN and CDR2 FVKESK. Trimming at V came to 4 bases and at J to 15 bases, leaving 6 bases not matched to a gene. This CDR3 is CASSLGLAGPGFF. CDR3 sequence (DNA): TGTGCCAGCAGCCTGGGACTAGCGGGGCCGGGGTTCTTC.

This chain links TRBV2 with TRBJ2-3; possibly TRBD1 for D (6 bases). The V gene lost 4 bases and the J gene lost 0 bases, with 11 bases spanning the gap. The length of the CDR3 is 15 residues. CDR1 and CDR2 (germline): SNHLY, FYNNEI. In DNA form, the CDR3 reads TGTGCCAGCAGTGGGTTTAGGGGGAGCACAGATACGCAGTATTTT. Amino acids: CASSGFRGSTDTQYF.

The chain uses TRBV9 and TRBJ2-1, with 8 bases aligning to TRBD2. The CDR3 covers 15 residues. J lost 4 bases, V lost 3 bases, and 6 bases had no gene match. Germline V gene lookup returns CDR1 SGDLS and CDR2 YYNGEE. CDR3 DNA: TGTGCCAGCAGCGCGCGGGGGGTCCATTACAATGAGCAGTTCTTC. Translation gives CASSARGVHYNEQFF.

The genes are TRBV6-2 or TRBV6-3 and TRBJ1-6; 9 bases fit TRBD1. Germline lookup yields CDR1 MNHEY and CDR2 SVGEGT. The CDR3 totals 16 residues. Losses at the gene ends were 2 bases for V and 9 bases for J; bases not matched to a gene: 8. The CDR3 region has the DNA TGTGCCAGCAGTTACATCCATGGACAGGGGACTTCACCCCTCCACTTT. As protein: CASSYIHGQGTSPLHF.

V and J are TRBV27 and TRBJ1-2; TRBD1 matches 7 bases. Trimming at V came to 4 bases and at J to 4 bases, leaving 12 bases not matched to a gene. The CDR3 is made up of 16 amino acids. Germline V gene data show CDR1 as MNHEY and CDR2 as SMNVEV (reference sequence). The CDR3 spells CASSSQGLSSIYGYTF. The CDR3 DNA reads TGTGCCAGCAGTTCACAGGGGCTATCCAGCATCTATGGCTACACCTTC.

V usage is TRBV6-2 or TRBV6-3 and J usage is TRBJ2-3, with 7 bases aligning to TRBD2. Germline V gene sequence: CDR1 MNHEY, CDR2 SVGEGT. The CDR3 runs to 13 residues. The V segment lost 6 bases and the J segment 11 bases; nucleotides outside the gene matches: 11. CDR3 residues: CASSPYSGGKQYF. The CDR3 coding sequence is TGTGCCAGCAGCCCCTACTCGGGGGGAAAGCAGTATTTT.

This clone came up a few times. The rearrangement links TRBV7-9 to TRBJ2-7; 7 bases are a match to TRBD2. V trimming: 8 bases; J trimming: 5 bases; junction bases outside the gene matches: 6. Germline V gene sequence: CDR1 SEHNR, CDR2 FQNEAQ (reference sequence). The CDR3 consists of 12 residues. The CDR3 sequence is CASGREGNEQYF. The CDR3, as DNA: TGTGCCAGCGGGAGGGAGGGGAACGAGCAGTACTTC.

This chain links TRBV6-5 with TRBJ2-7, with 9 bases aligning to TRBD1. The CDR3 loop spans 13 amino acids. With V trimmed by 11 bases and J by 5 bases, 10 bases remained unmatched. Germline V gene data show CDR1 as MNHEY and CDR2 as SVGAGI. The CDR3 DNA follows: TGTGCCCTCCCCCGGGACAGGGTCAACGAGCAGTACTTC. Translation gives CALPRDRVNEQYF.

Written as DNA, the CDR3 is TGTGCCAGCAGCTTCCTCCGAGGGTCGCCCTACGAGCAGTACTTC. This gives the protein CASSFLRGSPYEQYF. The genes are TRBV7-9 and TRBJ2-7, with a weak D call TRBD2 (5 bases). The CDR3 totals 15 residues. Germline V gives CDR1 SEHNR, CDR2 FQNEAQ (reference sequence). Between the trimmed V and J ends, which lost 3 bases and 2 bases, there was a span of 14 bases.

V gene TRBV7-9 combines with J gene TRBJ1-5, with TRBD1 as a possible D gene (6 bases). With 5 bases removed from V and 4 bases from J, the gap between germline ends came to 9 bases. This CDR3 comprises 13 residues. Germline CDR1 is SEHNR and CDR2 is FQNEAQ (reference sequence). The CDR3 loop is CASSPGQNQPQHF. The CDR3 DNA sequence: TGTGCCAGCAGCCCCGGACAGAATCAGCCCCAGCATTTT.

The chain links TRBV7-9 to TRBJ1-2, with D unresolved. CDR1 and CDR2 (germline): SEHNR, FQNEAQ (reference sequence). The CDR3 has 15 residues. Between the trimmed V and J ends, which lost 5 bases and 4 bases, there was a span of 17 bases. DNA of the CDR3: TGTGCCAGCAGCCCGAGGTTACAAGCGGGCTATGGCTACACCTTC. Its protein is CASSPRLQAGYGYTF.

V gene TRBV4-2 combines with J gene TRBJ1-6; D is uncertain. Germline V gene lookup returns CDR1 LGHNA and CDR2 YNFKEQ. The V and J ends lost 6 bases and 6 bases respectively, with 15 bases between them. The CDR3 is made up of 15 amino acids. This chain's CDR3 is CASRVAGSSNSPLHF. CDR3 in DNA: TGTGCCAGCAGGGTGGCGGGGTCCAGTAATTCACCCCTCCACTTT.

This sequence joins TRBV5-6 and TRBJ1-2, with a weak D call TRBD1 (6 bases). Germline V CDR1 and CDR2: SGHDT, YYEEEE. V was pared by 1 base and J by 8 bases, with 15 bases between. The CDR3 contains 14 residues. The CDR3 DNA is TGTGCCAGCAGCTTGTCAACGGGGGCTTGGGGCTACACCTTC. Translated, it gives CASSLSTGAWGYTF.

The CDR3 bases are TGCGCCAGCAGCTCTTTAGCGGGACCTCAAGAGACCCAGTACTTC. Translated: CASSSLAGPQETQYF. The gene calls are TRBV5-1 and TRBJ2-5; 8 bases map to TRBD2. After removal of 3 bases from V and 2 bases from J, the junction contained 6 bases not matched to a gene. Germline V gene data show CDR1 as SGHRS and CDR2 as YFSETQ. CDR3 size: 15 residues.

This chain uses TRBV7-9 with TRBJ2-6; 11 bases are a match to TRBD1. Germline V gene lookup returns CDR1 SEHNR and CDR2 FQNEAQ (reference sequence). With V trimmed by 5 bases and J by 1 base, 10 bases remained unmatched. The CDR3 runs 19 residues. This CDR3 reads CASSIGTGGDRSGANVLTF. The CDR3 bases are TGTGCCAGCAGCATAGGGACAGGGGGAGATCGTTCTGGGGCCAACGTCCTGACTTTC. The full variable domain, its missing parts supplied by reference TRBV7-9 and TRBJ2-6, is DTGVSQNPRHKITKRGQNVTFRCDPISEHNRLYWYRQTLGQGPEFLTYFQNEAQLEKSRLLSDRFSAERPKGSFSTLEIQRTEQGDSAMYLCASSIGTGGDRSGANVLTFGAGSRLTVL.

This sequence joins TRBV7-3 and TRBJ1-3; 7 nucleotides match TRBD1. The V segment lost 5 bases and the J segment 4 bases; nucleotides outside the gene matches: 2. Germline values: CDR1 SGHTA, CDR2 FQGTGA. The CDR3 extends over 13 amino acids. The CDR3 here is CASSRDRGNTIYF. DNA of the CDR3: TGTGCCAGCAGCCGGGACAGAGGAAACACCATATATTTT. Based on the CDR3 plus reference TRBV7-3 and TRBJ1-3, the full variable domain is GAGVSQTPSNKVTEKGKYVELRCDPISGHTALYWYRQSLGQGPEFLIYFQGTGAADDSGLPNDRFFAVRPEGSVSTLKIQRTERGDSAVYLCASSRDRGNTIYFGEGSWLTVV.

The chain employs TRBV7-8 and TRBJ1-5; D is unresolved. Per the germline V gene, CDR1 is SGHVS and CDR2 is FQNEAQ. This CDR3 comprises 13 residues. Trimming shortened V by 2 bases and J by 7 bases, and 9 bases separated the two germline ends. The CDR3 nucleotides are TGTGCCAGCAGCTTAATAGGAGCGCAGCCCCAGCATTTT. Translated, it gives CASSLIGAQPQHF.

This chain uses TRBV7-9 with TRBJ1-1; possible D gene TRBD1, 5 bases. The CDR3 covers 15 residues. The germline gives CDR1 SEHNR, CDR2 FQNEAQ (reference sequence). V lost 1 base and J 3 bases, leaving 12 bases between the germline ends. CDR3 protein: CASSLDDSAYTEAFF. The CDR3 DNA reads TGTGCCAGCAGCTTAGATGACAGTGCGTACACTGAAGCTTTCTTT.